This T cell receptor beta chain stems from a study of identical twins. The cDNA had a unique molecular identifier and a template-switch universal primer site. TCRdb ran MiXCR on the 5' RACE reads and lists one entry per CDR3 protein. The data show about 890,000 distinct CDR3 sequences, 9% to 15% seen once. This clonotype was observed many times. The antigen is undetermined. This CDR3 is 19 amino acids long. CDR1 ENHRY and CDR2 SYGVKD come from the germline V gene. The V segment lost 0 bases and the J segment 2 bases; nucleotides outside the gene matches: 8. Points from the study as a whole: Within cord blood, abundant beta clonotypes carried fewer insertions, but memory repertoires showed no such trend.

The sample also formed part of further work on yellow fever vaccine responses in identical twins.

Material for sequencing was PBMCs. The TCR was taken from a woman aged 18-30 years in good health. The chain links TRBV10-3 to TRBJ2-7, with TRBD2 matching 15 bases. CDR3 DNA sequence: TGTGCCATCAGTGAGTCTTCTGGACTAGCGGGAGGGCCCACCTACGAGCAGTACTTC. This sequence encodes CAISESSGLAGGPTYEQYF.